The clone carrying this TCR beta chain was seen only a few times. Germline assignment: CDR1 SGHNT and CDR2 YYREEE (reference sequence). The length of the CDR3 is 15 residues. Trimming took 3 bases from V and 2 from J, leaving 9 bases between them. The assay was immunoSEQ multiplex PCR, and TCRdb's table has in-frame clones only and misses some. The data show over 70,000 clones, around 88% seen once. These data are taken from a study of T cell responses to AZD1222 COVID-19 vaccine. The sample was peripheral blood, taken on day 0 of MenACWY control vaccination. This TCR was sampled from an adult in good health. The gene calls are TRBV5-4 and TRBJ2-6, with TRBD1 as a possible D gene (6 bases). This CDR3 is CASSSQGAGANVLTF. The CDR3 DNA reads as TGTGCCAGCAGCTCACAGGGAGCTGGGGCCAACGTCCTGACTTTC.